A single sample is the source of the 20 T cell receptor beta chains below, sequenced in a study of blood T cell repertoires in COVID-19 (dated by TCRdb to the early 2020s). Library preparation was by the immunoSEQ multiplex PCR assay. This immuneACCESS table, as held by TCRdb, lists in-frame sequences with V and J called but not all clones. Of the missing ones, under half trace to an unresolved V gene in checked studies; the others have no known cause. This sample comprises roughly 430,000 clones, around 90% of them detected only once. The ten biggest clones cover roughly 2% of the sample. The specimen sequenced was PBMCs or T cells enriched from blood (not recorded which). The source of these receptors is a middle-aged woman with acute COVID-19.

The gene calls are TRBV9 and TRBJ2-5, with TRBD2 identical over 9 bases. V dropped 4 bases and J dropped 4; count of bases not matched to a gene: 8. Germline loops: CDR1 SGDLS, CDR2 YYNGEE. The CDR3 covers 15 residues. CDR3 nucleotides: TGTGCCAGCAGCCAGGCTAGCGGGGATTCAGAGACCCAGTACTTC. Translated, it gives CASSQASGDSETQYF.

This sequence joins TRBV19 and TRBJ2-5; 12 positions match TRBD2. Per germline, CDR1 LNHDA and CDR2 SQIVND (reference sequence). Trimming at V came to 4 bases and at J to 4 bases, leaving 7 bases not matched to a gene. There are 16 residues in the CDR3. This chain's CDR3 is CASSTSSGGARETQYF. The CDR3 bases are TGTGCCAGTAGTACCTCTAGCGGGGGGGCTCGAGAGACCCAGTACTTC.

In DNA form, the CDR3 reads TGTGCCAGCAGTGAATCTCTGTCGACGGGTGGCTACACCTTC. Its protein product is CASSESLSTGGYTF. This chain links TRBV25-1 with TRBJ1-2; D ambiguous. Germline CDR1 and CDR2: MGHDK and SYGVNS. Trimming removed 1 base from V and 7 bases from J, with 13 bases in between. This CDR3 comprises 14 residues.

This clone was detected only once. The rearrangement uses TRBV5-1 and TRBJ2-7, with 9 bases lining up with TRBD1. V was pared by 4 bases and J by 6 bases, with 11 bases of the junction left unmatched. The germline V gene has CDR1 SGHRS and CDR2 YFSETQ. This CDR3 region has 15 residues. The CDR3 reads CASSLANGTGSEQYF. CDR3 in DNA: TGCGCCAGCAGCCTCGCCAACGGGACAGGGAGCGAGCAGTACTTC.

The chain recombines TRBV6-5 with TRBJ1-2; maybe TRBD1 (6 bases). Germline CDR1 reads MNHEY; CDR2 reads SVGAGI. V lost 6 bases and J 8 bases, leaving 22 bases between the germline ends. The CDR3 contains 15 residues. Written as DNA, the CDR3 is TGTGCCAGCAGCCGCACGGACAGCGCCCCGGGGGGCTACACCTTC. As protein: CASSRTDSAPGGYTF.

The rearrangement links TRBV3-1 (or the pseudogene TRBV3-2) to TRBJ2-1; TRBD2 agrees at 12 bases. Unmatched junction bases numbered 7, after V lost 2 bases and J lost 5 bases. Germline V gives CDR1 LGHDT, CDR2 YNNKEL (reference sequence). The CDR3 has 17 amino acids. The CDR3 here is CASSQFTSGGTDNEQFF. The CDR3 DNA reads TGTGCCAGCAGCCAATTTACTAGCGGGGGGACCGACAATGAGCAGTTCTTC.

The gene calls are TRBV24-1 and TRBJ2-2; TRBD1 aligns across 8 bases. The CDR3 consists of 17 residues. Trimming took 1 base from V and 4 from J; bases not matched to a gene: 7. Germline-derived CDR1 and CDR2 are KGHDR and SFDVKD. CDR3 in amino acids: CATSDLVSDRATGELFF. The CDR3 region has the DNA TGTGCCACCAGTGATTTAGTCTCGGACAGGGCCACCGGGGAGCTGTTTTTT.

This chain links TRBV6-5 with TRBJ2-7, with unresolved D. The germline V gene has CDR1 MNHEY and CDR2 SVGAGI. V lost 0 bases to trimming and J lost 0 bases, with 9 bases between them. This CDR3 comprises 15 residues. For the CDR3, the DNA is TGTGCCAGCAGTTACTCGTCAAGTAGCTCCTACGAGCAGTACTTC. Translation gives CASSYSSSSSYEQYF.

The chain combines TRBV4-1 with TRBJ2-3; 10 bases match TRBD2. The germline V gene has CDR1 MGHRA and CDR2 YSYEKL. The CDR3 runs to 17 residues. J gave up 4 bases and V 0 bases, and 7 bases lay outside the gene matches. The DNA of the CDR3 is TGCGCCAGCAGCCAAGATTGGGCTAGCGGGGGCGCAGATACGCAGTATTTT. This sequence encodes CASSQDWASGGADTQYF.

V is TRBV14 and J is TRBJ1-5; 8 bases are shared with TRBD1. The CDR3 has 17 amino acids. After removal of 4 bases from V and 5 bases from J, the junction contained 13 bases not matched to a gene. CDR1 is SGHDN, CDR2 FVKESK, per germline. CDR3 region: CASSPSRPDRAHQPQHF. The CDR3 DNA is TGTGCCAGCAGCCCGTCCCGCCCGGACAGGGCCCATCAGCCCCAGCATTTT.

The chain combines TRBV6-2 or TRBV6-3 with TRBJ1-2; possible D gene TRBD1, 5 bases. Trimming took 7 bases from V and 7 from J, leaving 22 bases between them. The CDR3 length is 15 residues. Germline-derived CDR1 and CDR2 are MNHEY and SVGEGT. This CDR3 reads CASTPRGKGGSGYTF. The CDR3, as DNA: TGTGCCAGCACCCCTCGGGGGAAAGGAGGGTCTGGCTACACCTTC.

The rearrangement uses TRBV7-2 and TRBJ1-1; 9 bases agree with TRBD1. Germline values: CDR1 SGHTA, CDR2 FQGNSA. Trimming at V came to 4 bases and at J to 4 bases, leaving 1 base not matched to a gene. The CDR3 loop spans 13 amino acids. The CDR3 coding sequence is TGTGCCAGCAGCTCGGACAGGGGCACTGAAGCTTTCTTT. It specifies CASSSDRGTEAFF.

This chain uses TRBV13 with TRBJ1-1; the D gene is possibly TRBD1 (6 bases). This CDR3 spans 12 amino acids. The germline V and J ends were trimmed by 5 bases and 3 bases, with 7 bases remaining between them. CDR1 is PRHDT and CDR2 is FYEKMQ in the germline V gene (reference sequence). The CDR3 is CASSGQYTEAFF. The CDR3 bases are TGTGCCAGCAGCGGACAGTACACTGAAGCTTTCTTT.

As DNA, the CDR3 is TGTGCCAGTACTGGACTAGGCAGGGTCTATGGCTACACCTTC. Amino acids: CASTGLGRVYGYTF. V gene TRBV19 combines with J gene TRBJ1-2, with a possible D match to TRBD1 (5 bases). Trimming stripped 7 bases from V and 4 bases from J, with 16 bases between. The CDR3 consists of 14 residues. Germline values: CDR1 LNHDA, CDR2 SQIVND (reference sequence). Full variable domain (remainder filled in from reference TRBV19 and TRBJ1-2): DGGITQSPKYLFRKEGQNVTLSCEQNLNHDAMYWYRQDPGQGLRLIYYSQIVNDFQKGDIAEGYSVSREKKESFPLTVTSAQKNPTAFYLCASTGLGRVYGYTFGSGTRLTVV.

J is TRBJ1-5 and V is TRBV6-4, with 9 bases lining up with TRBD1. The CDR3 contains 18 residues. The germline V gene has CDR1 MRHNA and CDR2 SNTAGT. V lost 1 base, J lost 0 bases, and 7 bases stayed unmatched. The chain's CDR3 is CASSDWDRAQYSNQPQHF. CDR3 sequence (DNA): TGTGCCAGCAGTGACTGGGACAGGGCGCAATATAGCAATCAGCCCCAGCATTTT.

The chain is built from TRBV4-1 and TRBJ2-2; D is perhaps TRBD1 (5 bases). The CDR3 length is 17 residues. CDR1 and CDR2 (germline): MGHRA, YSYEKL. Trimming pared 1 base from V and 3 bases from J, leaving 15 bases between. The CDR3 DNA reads TGCGCCAGCAGCCAAGTTGTAGGACAAAAAGACACCGGGGAGCTGTTTTTT. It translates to CASSQVVGQKDTGELFF.

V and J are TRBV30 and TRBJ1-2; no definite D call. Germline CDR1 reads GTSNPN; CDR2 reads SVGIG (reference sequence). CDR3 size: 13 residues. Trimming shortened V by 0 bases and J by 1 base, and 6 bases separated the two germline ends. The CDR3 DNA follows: TGTGCCTGGAGTGTCCAGAATAACTATGGCTACACCTTC. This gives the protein CAWSVQNNYGYTF.

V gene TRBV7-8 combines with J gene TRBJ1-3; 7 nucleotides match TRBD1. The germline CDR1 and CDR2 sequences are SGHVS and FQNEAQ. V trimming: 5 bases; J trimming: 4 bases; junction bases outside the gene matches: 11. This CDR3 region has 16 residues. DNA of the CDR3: TGTGCCAGCAGCCCTCGTTCGCGGGACAGCGGAAACACCATATATTTT. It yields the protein CASSPRSRDSGNTIYF.

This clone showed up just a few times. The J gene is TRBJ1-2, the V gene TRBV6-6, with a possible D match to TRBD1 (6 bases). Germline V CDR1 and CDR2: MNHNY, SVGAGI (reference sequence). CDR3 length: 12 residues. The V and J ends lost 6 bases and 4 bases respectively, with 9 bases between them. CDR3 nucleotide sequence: TGTGCCAGCAGCCAGGACAGCTATGGCTACACCTTC. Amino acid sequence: CASSQDSYGYTF.

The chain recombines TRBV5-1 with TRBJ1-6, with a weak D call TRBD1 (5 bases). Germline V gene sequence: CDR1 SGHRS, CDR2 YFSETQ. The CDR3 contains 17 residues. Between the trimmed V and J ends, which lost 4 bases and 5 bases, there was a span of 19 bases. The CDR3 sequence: CASSARDSSGDNSPLHF. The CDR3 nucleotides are TGCGCCAGCAGCGCGCGGGACTCCTCTGGGGATAATTCACCCCTCCACTTT.